This T cell receptor beta chain is drawn from a study of early T cells in non-severe SARS-CoV-2 infection. Study-wide results and caveats: Private and CD4 specificities were missed by VDJdb matching, skewed to anti-spike CD8.

Each single cDNA molecule received a unique molecular identifier. TCRdb re-analysed the 5' RACE reads in MiXCR, keeping a single row per CDR3 protein. The sample consists of 45,000 or so distinct CDR3 sequences, 11% of them appearing once. About this clonotype itself: Its antigen is undetermined.

The CDR3 contains 14 residues. Germline-derived CDR1 and CDR2 are MNHEY and SVGEGT. Trimming took off 8 bases at V and 3 bases at J, with 15 bases between the two ends. The gene calls are TRBV6-2 or TRBV6-3 and TRBJ2-3, with D unresolved. The receptor was isolated from an adult who was a healthcare worker with PCR-confirmed SARS-CoV-2 infection or an uninfected control (not recorded which). Sequencing input: whole blood. As DNA, the CDR3 is TGTGCCAGCGACGGAGAAGAGAAGACAGATACGCAGTATTTT. This codes for CASDGEEKTDTQYF.